A selection of T cell receptor beta chains follows, all from one sample in a study of shared clonotypes between healthy human individuals. The protocol was immunoSEQ multiplex PCR, while the TCRdb copy is restricted to in-frame clones and leaves out a portion. The table shows around 2,000,000 clones, with roughly 94% occurring only once. Source material: naive CD8+ T cells sorted from blood. These receptors all come from a man aged 18 to 30 in good health. Each CDR3 is given with its conserved first and last residue. The D gene is left open where the match is weak. Rows give clone size only sometimes, using once, few, many, or a class for an expanded clone.

CDR3nt: TGTGCCAGCAGTCCCCAGGGGGAGGCAACTAATGAAAAACTGTTTTTT
CDR3aa: CASSPQGEATNEKLFF
d_gene: TRBD1
j_gene: TRBJ1-4
v_gene: TRBV28
abundance: .

CDR3nt: TGTGCCATCAGTCCTCCGGGACAGGGGGCCTACGAGCAGTACTTC
CDR3aa: CAISPPGQGAYEQYF
d_gene: TRBD1
j_gene: TRBJ2-7
v_gene: TRBV10-3
abundance: .

CDR3nt: TGCGCCAGCAGCTTGGCGACAGGGGGCATGTTGGACACCGGGGAGCTGTTTTTT
CDR3aa: CASSLATGGMLDTGELFF
d_gene: TRBD1
j_gene: TRBJ2-2
v_gene: TRBV5-1
abundance: .

CDR3nt: TGTGCCAGCAGCTTGACCAGGGACCTAGTATTC
CDR3aa: CASSLTRDLVF
d_gene: .
j_gene: TRBJ1-2
v_gene: TRBV5-5
abundance: few

CDR3nt: TGTGCCAGCAGCATCAGCCCGGATAGCTCTGGAAACACCATATATTTT
CDR3aa: CASSISPDSSGNTIYF
d_gene: .
j_gene: TRBJ1-3
v_gene: TRBV7-9
abundance: .

CDR3nt: TGCGCCAGCAGCGCCCCACAGGGGGCAGAGACCCAGTACTTC
CDR3aa: CASSAPQGAETQYF
d_gene: TRBD1
j_gene: TRBJ2-5
v_gene: TRBV5-1
abundance: .

CDR3nt: TGTGCCAGCAGCCCTGAGCGGGGTCTCCACGAGCAGTACTTC
CDR3aa: CASSPERGLHEQYF
d_gene: TRBD2
j_gene: TRBJ2-7
v_gene: TRBV13
abundance: .

CDR3nt: TGTGCCAGCAGCTTAGAAACGGGAGGAAGGGGACTAAGCGAGCAGTACTTC
CDR3aa: CASSLETGGRGLSEQYF
d_gene: TRBD2
j_gene: TRBJ2-7
v_gene: TRBV7-9
abundance: .

CDR3nt: TGCGCCAGCAAGGGGCGGGGGCAAGAGACCCAGTACTTC
CDR3aa: CASKGRGQETQYF
d_gene: TRBD2
j_gene: TRBJ2-5
v_gene: TRBV10-2
abundance: .

CDR3nt: TGCGCCAGCAGCCACGGAATGAGGACTAGCGGGGTCGGGACCGGGGAGCTGTTTTTT
CDR3aa: CASSHGMRTSGVGTGELFF
d_gene: TRBD2
j_gene: TRBJ2-2
v_gene: TRBV4-1
abundance: .

CDR3nt: TGCAGCGTTGAAAACCCAGGGGGGGACTACGAGCAGTACTTC
CDR3aa: CSVENPGGDYEQYF
d_gene: .
j_gene: TRBJ2-7
v_gene: TRBV29-1
abundance: once

CDR3nt: TGTGCCTGGAGTGTAGGCCACCAAGAGACCCAGTACTTC
CDR3aa: CAWSVGHQETQYF
d_gene: .
j_gene: TRBJ2-5
v_gene: TRBV30
abundance: .

CDR3nt: TGTGCCAGCAGGGACGACATCTACTATGGCTACACCTTC
CDR3aa: CASRDDIYYGYTF
d_gene: .
j_gene: TRBJ1-2
v_gene: TRBV6-1
abundance: .

CDR3nt: TGTGCCAGTGAACAGACGGCCCCCTTTAACACTGAAGCTTTCTTT
CDR3aa: CASEQTAPFNTEAFF
d_gene: .
j_gene: TRBJ1-1
v_gene: TRBV19
abundance: .

CDR3nt: TGTGCCAGCAGACCACAGGGAACCCTTGGGCTAGGACTTGCCGGGGAGCTGTTTTTT
CDR3aa: CASRPQGTLGLGLAGELFF
d_gene: .
j_gene: TRBJ2-2
v_gene: TRBV11-2
abundance: .

CDR3nt: TGTGCCAGCAGCTACAGACAGATGGGCACTGAAGCTTTCTTT
CDR3aa: CASSYRQMGTEAFF
d_gene: .
j_gene: TRBJ1-1
v_gene: TRBV7-8
abundance: .

CDR3nt: TGTGCCAGCAGCTTAGTACTCGGAGTTAACAATGAGCAGTTCTTC
CDR3aa: CASSLVLGVNNEQFF
d_gene: .
j_gene: TRBJ2-1
v_gene: TRBV11-2
abundance: .

CDR3nt: TGCAGCGTTGAAGATCTTCCAGCGGACCCCTCGGGTGAGCAGTTCTTC
CDR3aa: CSVEDLPADPSGEQFF
d_gene: .
j_gene: TRBJ2-1
v_gene: TRBV29-1
abundance: .

CDR3nt: TGTGCCAGCAGTGTGGGAGTCAGGGGGCTAATGCCCCAGCATTTT
CDR3aa: CASSVGVRGLMPQHF
d_gene: TRBD1
j_gene: TRBJ1-5
v_gene: TRBV28
abundance: .

CDR3nt: TGTGCCAGCAGCCAAGAAGAGGACGGGCCTAATGAAAAACTGTTTTTT
CDR3aa: CASSQEEDGPNEKLFF
d_gene: .
j_gene: TRBJ1-4
v_gene: TRBV21-1
abundance: .

CDR3nt: TGCGCCAGCAGTCAATCGACACTCTGGACCTACGAGCAGTACTTC
CDR3aa: CASSQSTLWTYEQYF
d_gene: .
j_gene: TRBJ2-7
v_gene: TRBV23-1
abundance: once

CDR3nt: TGTGCCAGCAGCCTAGTGAAGGGACAGCGTAATCCGGTCAATGAGCAGTTCTTC
CDR3aa: CASSLVKGQRNPVNEQFF
d_gene: TRBD1
j_gene: TRBJ2-1
v_gene: TRBV11-2
abundance: once

CDR3nt: TGTGCCAGCACCTTGACAGGGGGCGGCAATCAGCCCCAGCATTTT
CDR3aa: CASTLTGGGNQPQHF
d_gene: TRBD1
j_gene: TRBJ1-5
v_gene: TRBV27
abundance: .

CDR3nt: TGTGCCAGCAATTTCGGGGGATTCTACTCTGGAAACACCATATATTTT
CDR3aa: CASNFGGFYSGNTIYF
d_gene: .
j_gene: TRBJ1-3
v_gene: TRBV5-6
abundance: .

CDR3nt: TGTGCCAGCAGCGACCGACAGACCGGGGAGCTGTTTTTT
CDR3aa: CASSDRQTGELFF
d_gene: .
j_gene: TRBJ2-2
v_gene: TRBV4-2
abundance: .

CDR3nt: TGTGCCAGCAGCTTAGTTGGACAGGGTGGGAATGAGCAGTTCTTC
CDR3aa: CASSLVGQGGNEQFF
d_gene: TRBD1
j_gene: TRBJ2-1
v_gene: TRBV11-2
abundance: .

CDR3nt: TGTGCCAGCAGTTTGTTCGGGGCGCCAGGGGCCAACGTCCTGACTTTC
CDR3aa: CASSLFGAPGANVLTF
d_gene: .
j_gene: TRBJ2-6
v_gene: TRBV28
abundance: .

CDR3nt: TGTGCCAGCAGCCCTCCCTGGGGCAGGCCTAACTATGGCTACACCTTC
CDR3aa: CASSPPWGRPNYGYTF
d_gene: .
j_gene: TRBJ1-2
v_gene: TRBV9
abundance: .

CDR3nt: TGTGCCAGCAGCTTAGAGGCAGGGTATGACACAGATACGCAGTATTTT
CDR3aa: CASSLEAGYDTDTQYF
d_gene: .
j_gene: TRBJ2-3
v_gene: TRBV11-2
abundance: .

CDR3nt: TGCGCCAGCAGCTTGGACTTTTTAGGTTACGGATTAGAGAACACTGAAGCTTTCTTT
CDR3aa: CASSLDFLGYGLENTEAFF
d_gene: .
j_gene: TRBJ1-1
v_gene: TRBV5-1
abundance: .

CDR3nt: TGTGCCAGCAGTTACAGCCGGGAGGGAACCACAGATACGCAGTATTTT
CDR3aa: CASSYSREGTTDTQYF
d_gene: TRBD2
j_gene: TRBJ2-3
v_gene: TRBV6-5
abundance: .

CDR3nt: TGTGCCAGCAGCTTAGCGGGAAGCGCCGAGCAGTACTTC
CDR3aa: CASSLAGSAEQYF
d_gene: .
j_gene: TRBJ2-7
v_gene: TRBV7-6
abundance: .

CDR3nt: TGTGCCAGCAGTTTAGACCGCGGCGCAGATACGCAGTATTTT
CDR3aa: CASSLDRGADTQYF
d_gene: .
j_gene: TRBJ2-3
v_gene: TRBV28
abundance: .

CDR3nt: TGTGCCAGCAGTTTATTGGGCTCCTACGAGCAGTACTTC
CDR3aa: CASSLLGSYEQYF
d_gene: .
j_gene: TRBJ2-7
v_gene: TRBV28
abundance: .

CDR3nt: TGTGCCAGCAGTGAATTGCTGTGGGACAGGGCTCACGAGCAGTACTTC
CDR3aa: CASSELLWDRAHEQYF
d_gene: TRBD1
j_gene: TRBJ2-7
v_gene: TRBV6-1
abundance: .

CDR3nt: TGCGCCAGCAGTCGGACAGGGTTGACAGAGACCCAGTACTTC
CDR3aa: CASSRTGLTETQYF
d_gene: TRBD1
j_gene: TRBJ2-5
v_gene: TRBV4-1
abundance: .

CDR3nt: TGTGCTAGTGGCGAAGGAGGCGGGGAGACCCAGTACTTC
CDR3aa: CASGEGGGETQYF
d_gene: .
j_gene: TRBJ2-5
v_gene: TRBV12-5
abundance: .

CDR3nt: TGCGCCAGCAGCTTAGAAGGGTATAGTTCACCCCTCCACTTT
CDR3aa: CASSLEGYSSPLHF
d_gene: .
j_gene: TRBJ1-6
v_gene: TRBV5-1
abundance: .

CDR3nt: TGTGCCAGCAGCTGGGCGGAACTAGCGGGAGAAGGGTACGAGCAGTACTTC
CDR3aa: CASSWAELAGEGYEQYF
d_gene: TRBD2
j_gene: TRBJ2-7
v_gene: TRBV7-2
abundance: once

CDR3nt: TGTGCCAGTAGTATGGGCGTCCATGAGCAGTTCTTC
CDR3aa: CASSMGVHEQFF
d_gene: .
j_gene: TRBJ2-1
v_gene: TRBV19
abundance: .

CDR3nt: TGTGCCAGTAGTATAGAAACCCCTACTGTCCTAGCGGGTCCCGGGATGGCTGAGCAGTTCTTC
CDR3aa: CASSIETPTVLAGPGMAEQFF
d_gene: TRBD2
j_gene: TRBJ2-1
v_gene: TRBV19
abundance: .

CDR3nt: TGTGCCAGCAGCTTAATAATCTACGGGGAGCTGTTTTTT
CDR3aa: CASSLIIYGELFF
d_gene: .
j_gene: TRBJ2-2
v_gene: TRBV11-2
abundance: .

CDR3nt: TGTGCCAGCAGCTTAACTAGCGGGGGAGGTTACGAGCAGTACTTC
CDR3aa: CASSLTSGGGYEQYF
d_gene: TRBD2
j_gene: TRBJ2-7
v_gene: TRBV7-9
abundance: .

CDR3nt: TGTGCCAGCAGCTACAGGGGATCTCATGGCTACACCTTC
CDR3aa: CASSYRGSHGYTF
d_gene: TRBD1
j_gene: TRBJ1-2
v_gene: TRBV27
abundance: .

CDR3nt: TGCGCCAGCAGCTCCCGGGGCCAAGGGGAGACCCAGTACTTC
CDR3aa: CASSSRGQGETQYF
d_gene: .
j_gene: TRBJ2-5
v_gene: TRBV5-1
abundance: .

CDR3nt: TGTGCCAGCAGCGCCTGGACGGAAGGATTATATGGCTACACCTTC
CDR3aa: CASSAWTEGLYGYTF
d_gene: .
j_gene: TRBJ1-2
v_gene: TRBV7-8
abundance: .

CDR3nt: TGTGCCAGCAGCCTTTCCGGGACTTCTGGCTACGAGCAGTACTTC
CDR3aa: CASSLSGTSGYEQYF
d_gene: .
j_gene: TRBJ2-7
v_gene: TRBV9
abundance: .

CDR3nt: TGTGCCAGCAGCAGCACAGGGGGAGTGACCCAGTACTTC
CDR3aa: CASSSTGGVTQYF
d_gene: TRBD1
j_gene: TRBJ2-5
v_gene: TRBV7-9
abundance: once